The 4 T cell receptor beta chains below were found in one sample sequenced in a study of cytomegalovirus exposure and HLA in healthy donors. It was with 60 Vbeta and 13 Jbeta primers that the PCR ran. Sequencing used immunoSEQ multiplex PCR; TCRdb keeps in-frame clones, though not all of them. The sample consists of 150,000 to 250,000 clones, approximately 85% of them appearing once. The material sequenced was PBMCs. The receptor source for this set is a woman between 50 and 59 years old in good health and CMV-seronegative.

CDR3 bases: TGTGCCAGTAGTATAGACAGGGGGTATACTCAGCCCCAGCATTTT. Translation: CASSIDRGYTQPQHF. The chain uses TRBV19 and TRBJ1-5, with TRBD1 matching over 7 bases. Unmatched junction bases numbered 5, after V lost 0 bases and J lost 6 bases. Germline V lookup: CDR1 LNHDA, CDR2 SQIVND (reference sequence). The CDR3 covers 15 residues.

The chain employs TRBV29-1 and TRBJ1-2; D is undetermined. CDR1 is SQVTM and CDR2 is ANQGSEA in the germline V gene. CDR3 length: 12 residues. V was clipped by 6 bases and J by 2 bases, with 10 bases between them. The CDR3 region is CSVHQVNYGYTF. The DNA for the CDR3 is TGCAGCGTCCATCAGGTGAACTATGGCTACACCTTC.

This clone was seen only a few times. This chain uses TRBV5-4 with TRBJ2-1, with D possibly TRBD2 on 5 matching bases. The CDR3 is made up of 15 amino acids. V was cut by 0 bases and J by 2 bases, with 9 bases left in between. Germline V gives CDR1 SGHNT, CDR2 YYREEE (reference sequence). CDR3 bases: TGTGCCAGCAGCTTGGCCTCACTAGCCTACAATGAGCAGTTCTTC. Amino acid sequence: CASSLASLAYNEQFF.

CDR3 in amino acids: CAWSVGQGARPLHF. The CDR3 nucleotides are TGTGCCTGGAGTGTCGGGCAGGGGGCCCGACCCCTCCACTTT. J is TRBJ1-6 and V is TRBV30, with 8 bases lining up with TRBD1. CDR1 and CDR2 from the germline V gene are GTSNPN and SVGIG (reference sequence). The junction had 7 bases not matched to a gene; V was cut back by 0 bases and J by 12 bases. The CDR3 has 14 amino acids. The full variable domain, its missing parts supplied by reference TRBV30 and TRBJ1-6, is SQTIHQWPATLVQPVGSPLSLECTVEGTSNPNLYWYRQAAGRGLQLLFYSVGIGQISSEVPQNLSASRPQDRQFILSSKKLLLSDSGFYLCAWSVGQGARPLHFGNGTRLTVT.